A single TCR beta chain is shown here with its context. V was clipped by 2 bases and J by 6 bases; unmatched bases: 5. The germline CDR1 and CDR2 sequences are MDHEN and SYDVKM. The CDR3 spans 14 residues. Everyone who took part was 18 to 89 years old, and they came from about two dozen US areas. In assigning cohorts, the study relied on participant-reported clinical history. The data derive from a study of blood T cell repertoires in COVID-19. Across the study: Sources were T cells, B-cell-depleted T cells, or PBMCs; the material itself was cDNA or gDNA.

Assay used: immunoSEQ multiplex PCR; TCRdb lists only in-frame clones, some missing. This sample carries about 200,000 clones, more than 70% of them seen once, and the ten largest clones take over 7%. Material: PBMCs or T cells enriched from blood (not recorded which). The clonotype comes from a woman in her late teens or twenties who had recovered from COVID-19. This chain uses TRBV28 with TRBJ2-7, with 9 bases matching TRBD1. This CDR3 is CASSLATGGREQYF. The CDR3 DNA sequence: TGTGCCAGCAGTTTAGCGACAGGGGGTCGCGAGCAGTACTTC.